This TCR beta chain was captured by sequencing in a study of breast tumors, draining lymph nodes, adjacent tissues. General study points: Tumors had less TCR diversity than lymph nodes, more than nontumor tissue. Data only fit, rather than demonstrated, lymph node origin of most tumor T cells. Data fit most tumor T cells coming from lymph node, expanding in tumor.

The germline V gene has CDR1 SQVTM and CDR2 ANQGSEA. With 6 bases clipped from V and 6 bases from J, the junction kept 5 bases outside the gene matches. The CDR3 extends over 14 amino acids. TCRdb analysed the multiplex PCR reads with MiXCR anew, one entry per CDR3 protein. This table has tens of thousands of distinct CDR3 sequences, roughly 58% appearing once. This clonotype was seen repeatedly, ten times or more. Its specificity is unknown. Source material: breast tumor tissue. The gene calls are TRBV29-1 and TRBJ2-3; 14 bases match TRBD2. The sequence was obtained from a female donor with breast cancer. Some clones in this sample may be carry-over from other donors' samples. CDR3 nucleotides: TGCAGCGTCGCAGGGACTAGCGGGAGCGATACGCAGTATTTT. Amino acid sequence: CSVAGTSGSDTQYF.